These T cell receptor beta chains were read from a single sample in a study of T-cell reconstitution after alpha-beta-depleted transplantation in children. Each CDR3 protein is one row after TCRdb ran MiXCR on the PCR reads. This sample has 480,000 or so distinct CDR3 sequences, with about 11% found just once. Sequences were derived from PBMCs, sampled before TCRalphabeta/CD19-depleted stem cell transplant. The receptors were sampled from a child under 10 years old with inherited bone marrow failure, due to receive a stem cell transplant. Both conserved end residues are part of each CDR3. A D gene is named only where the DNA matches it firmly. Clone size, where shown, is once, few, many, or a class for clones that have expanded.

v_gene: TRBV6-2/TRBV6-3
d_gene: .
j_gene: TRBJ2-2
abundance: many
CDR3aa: CASSYPRVGELFF
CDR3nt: TGTGCCAGCAGTTACCCCAGGGTCGGGGAGCTGTTTTTT

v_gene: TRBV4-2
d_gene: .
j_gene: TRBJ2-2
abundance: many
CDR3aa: CASSQGMDVGELFF
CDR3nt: TGTGCCAGCAGCCAAGGGATGGACGTCGGGGAGCTGTTTTTT

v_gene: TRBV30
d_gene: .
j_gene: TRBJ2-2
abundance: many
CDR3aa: CAWIAENTGELFF
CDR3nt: TGTGCCTGGATAGCGGAAAACACCGGGGAGCTGTTTTTT

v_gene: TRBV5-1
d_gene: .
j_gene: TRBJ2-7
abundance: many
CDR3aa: CASSLGTSSYEQYF
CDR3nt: TGCGCCAGCAGCTTGGGGACATCTTCCTACGAGCAGTACTTC

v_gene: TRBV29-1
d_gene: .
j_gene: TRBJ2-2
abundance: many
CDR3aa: CSVGEVTGELFF
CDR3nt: TGCAGCGTTGGAGAGGTGACCGGGGAGCTGTTTTTT

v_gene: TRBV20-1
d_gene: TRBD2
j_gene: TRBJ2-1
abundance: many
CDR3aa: CSARDPAPGGMYNEQFF
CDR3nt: TGCAGTGCTAGAGATCCTGCCCCGGGAGGGATGTACAATGAGCAGTTCTTC

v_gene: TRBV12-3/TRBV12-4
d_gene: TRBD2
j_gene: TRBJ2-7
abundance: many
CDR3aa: CASSQIVGLAAAYEQYF
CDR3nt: TGTGCCAGCAGTCAGATAGTAGGACTAGCGGCAGCCTACGAGCAGTACTTC

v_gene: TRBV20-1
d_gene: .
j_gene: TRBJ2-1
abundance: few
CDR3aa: CSARVGVAAPGYNEQFF
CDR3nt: TGCAGTGCTAGAGTCGGAGTAGCAGCACCTGGTTATAATGAGCAGTTCTTC

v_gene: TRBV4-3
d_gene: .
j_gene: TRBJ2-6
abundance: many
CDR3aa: CASSQVGSGANVLTF
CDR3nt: TGCGCCAGCAGCCAAGTGGGCTCTGGGGCCAACGTCCTGACTTTC

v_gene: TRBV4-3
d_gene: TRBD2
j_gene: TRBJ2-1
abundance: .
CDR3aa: CASSYQLAGDHEQFF
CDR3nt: TGCGCCAGCAGTTATCAACTAGCGGGAGACCATGAGCAGTTCTTC

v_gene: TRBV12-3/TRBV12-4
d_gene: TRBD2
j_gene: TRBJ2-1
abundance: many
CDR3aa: CASNKLNPGTSGRAPNEQFF
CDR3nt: TGTGCCAGCAATAAACTCAACCCCGGTACTAGCGGGAGGGCCCCAAATGAGCAGTTCTTC

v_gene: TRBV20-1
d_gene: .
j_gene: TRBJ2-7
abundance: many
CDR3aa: CSARGHGSYEQYF
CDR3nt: TGCAGTGCTAGAGGACACGGCTCCTACGAGCAGTACTTC

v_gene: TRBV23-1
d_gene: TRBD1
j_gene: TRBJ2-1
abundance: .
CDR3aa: CASSQSSDRGTYNEQFF
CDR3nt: TGCGCCAGCAGTCAATCGTCGGACAGGGGCACCTACAATGAGCAGTTCTTC

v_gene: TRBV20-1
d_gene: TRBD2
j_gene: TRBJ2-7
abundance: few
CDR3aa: CSARGTSSYEQYF
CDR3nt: TGCAGTGCTAGAGGGACTAGCTCCTACGAGCAGTACTTC

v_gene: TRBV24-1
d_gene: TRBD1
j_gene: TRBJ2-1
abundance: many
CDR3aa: CATSDPPRGLNNEQFF
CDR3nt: TGTGCCACCAGTGATCCTCCCAGGGGGCTGAACAATGAGCAGTTCTTC

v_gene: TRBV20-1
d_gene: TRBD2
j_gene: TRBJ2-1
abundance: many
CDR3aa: CSAANSGSSYNEQFF
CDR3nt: TGCAGTGCTGCCAATAGCGGGAGCTCCTACAATGAGCAGTTCTTC

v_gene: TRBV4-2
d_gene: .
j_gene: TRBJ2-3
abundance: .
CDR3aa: CASSPEAVADTQYF
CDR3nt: TGTGCCAGCAGCCCCGAGGCGGTGGCAGATACGCAGTATTTT

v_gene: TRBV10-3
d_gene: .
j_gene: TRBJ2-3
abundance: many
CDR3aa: CAISWTMDADTQYF
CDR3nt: TGTGCCATCAGTTGGACTATGGACGCAGATACGCAGTATTTT

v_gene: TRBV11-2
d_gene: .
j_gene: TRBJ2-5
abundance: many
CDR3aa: CASSSPMDETQYF
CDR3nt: TGTGCCAGCAGCTCTCCTATGGATGAGACCCAGTACTTC

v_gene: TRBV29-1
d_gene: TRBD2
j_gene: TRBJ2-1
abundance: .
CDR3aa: CNHFATSGPIYNEQFF
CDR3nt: TGCAACCACTTCGCTACTAGCGGACCAATCTACAATGAGCAGTTCTTC

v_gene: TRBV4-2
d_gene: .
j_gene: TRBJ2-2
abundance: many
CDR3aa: CASTADLGRVNTGELFF
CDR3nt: TGTGCCAGCACCGCCGATCTCGGCAGGGTGAACACCGGGGAGCTGTTTTTT

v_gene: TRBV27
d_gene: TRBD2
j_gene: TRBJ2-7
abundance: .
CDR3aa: CASSLSAGRAWEQYF
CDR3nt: TGTGCCAGCAGCCTTAGCGCGGGGAGGGCCTGGGAGCAGTACTTC

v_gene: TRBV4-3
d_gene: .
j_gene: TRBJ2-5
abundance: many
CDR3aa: CASSQDLRGEGQETQYF
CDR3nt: TGCGCCAGCAGCCAAGATTTAAGGGGCGAAGGCCAAGAGACCCAGTACTTC

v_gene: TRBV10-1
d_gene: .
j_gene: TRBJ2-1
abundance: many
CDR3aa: CASSPTGVGNEQFF
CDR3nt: TGCGCCAGCAGTCCCACGGGAGTCGGGAATGAGCAGTTCTTC

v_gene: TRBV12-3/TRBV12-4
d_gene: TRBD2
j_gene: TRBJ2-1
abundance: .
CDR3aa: CASSPTRDRLAGGSNEQFF
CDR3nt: TGTGCCAGCAGTCCAACAAGAGATAGACTAGCGGGAGGATCCAATGAGCAGTTCTTC

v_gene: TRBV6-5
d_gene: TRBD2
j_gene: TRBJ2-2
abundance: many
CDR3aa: CASSYLAGTNTGELFF
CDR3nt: TGTGCCAGCAGTTATCTAGCGGGGACGAACACCGGGGAGCTGTTTTTT

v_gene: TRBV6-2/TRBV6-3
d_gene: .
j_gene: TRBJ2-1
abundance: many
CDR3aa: CASSYPPGRAERFNEQFF
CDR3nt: TGTGCCAGCAGTTACCCTCCCGGCCGGGCGGAGAGGTTCAATGAGCAGTTCTTC

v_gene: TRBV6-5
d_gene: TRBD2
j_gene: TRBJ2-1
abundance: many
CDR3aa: CASSYRAGGGNEQFF
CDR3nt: TGTGCCAGCAGCTACCGAGCGGGAGGGGGCAATGAGCAGTTCTTC

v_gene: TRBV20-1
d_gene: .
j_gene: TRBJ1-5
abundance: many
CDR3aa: CSARLLRRGTQPQHF
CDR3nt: TGCAGTGCTAGACTCCTACGAAGAGGGACTCAGCCCCAGCATTTT

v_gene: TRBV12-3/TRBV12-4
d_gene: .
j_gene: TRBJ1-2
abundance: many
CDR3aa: CASSFSRPVFGYTF
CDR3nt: TGTGCCAGCAGTTTTTCGCGTCCGGTGTTTGGCTACACCTTC

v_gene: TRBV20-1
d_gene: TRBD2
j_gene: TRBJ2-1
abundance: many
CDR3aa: CSARDAGLAGGYNEQFF
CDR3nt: TGCAGTGCTAGAGATGCCGGACTAGCGGGGGGCTACAATGAGCAGTTCTTC

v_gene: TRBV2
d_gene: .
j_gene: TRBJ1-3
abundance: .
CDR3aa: CASSVASSGNTIYF
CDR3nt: TGTGCCAGCAGTGTAGCCAGCTCTGGAAACACCATATATTTT

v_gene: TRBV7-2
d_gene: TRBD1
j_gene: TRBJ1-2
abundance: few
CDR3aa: CASTSPGGADYGYTF
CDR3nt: TGTGCCAGCACCTCCCCAGGGGGGGCGGACTATGGCTACACCTTC

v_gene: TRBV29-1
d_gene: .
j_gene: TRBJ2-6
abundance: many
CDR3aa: CSALQAPGANVLTF
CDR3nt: TGCAGCGCCCTTCAGGCCCCTGGGGCCAACGTCCTGACTTTC

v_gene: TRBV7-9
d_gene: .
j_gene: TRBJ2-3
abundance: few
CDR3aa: CASSLTLGAASDTQYF
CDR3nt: TGTGCCAGCAGCCTCACCCTGGGAGCTGCGTCAGATACGCAGTATTTT

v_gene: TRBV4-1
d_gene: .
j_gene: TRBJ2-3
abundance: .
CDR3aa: CASSQFGLARNTQYF
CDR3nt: TGCGCCAGCAGCCAATTCGGACTGGCGCGGAATACGCAGTATTTT

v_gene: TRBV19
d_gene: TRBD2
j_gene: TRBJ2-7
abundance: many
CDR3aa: CASSTGLAKSYEQYF
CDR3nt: TGTGCCAGTAGTACCGGACTAGCGAAATCCTACGAGCAGTACTTC

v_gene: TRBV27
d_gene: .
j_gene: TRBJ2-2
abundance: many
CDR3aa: CASSLRWDTGELFF
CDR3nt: TGTGCCAGCAGTTTACGATGGGACACCGGGGAGCTGTTTTTT

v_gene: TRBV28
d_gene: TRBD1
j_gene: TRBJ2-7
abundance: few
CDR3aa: CASLVNRDSKYEQYF
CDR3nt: TGTGCCAGCTTAGTTAACCGGGACAGCAAATACGAGCAGTACTTC

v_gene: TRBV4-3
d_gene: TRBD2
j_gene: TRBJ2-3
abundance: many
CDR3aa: CASSQSPGTSGRAEDTQYF
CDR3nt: TGCGCCAGCAGCCAGAGCCCCGGGACTAGCGGGAGGGCCGAAGATACGCAGTATTTT

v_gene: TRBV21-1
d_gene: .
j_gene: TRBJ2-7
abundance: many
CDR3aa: CASPGGQVLYEQYF
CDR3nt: TGTGCCAGCCCAGGGGGACAGGTCCTCTACGAGCAGTACTTC